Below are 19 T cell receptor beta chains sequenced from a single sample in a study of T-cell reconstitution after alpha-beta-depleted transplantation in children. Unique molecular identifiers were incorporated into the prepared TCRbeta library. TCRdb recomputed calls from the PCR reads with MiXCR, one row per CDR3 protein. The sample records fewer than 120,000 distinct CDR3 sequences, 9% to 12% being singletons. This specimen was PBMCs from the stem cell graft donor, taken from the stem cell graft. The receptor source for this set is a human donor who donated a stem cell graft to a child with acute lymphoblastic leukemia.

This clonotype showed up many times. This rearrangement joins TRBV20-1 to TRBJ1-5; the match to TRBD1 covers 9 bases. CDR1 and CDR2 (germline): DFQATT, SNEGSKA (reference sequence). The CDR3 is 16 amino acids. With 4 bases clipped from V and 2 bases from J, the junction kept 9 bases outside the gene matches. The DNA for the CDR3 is TGCAGTGCTAAGATCACAGGGGGCGTCGGCAATCAGCCCCAGCATTTT. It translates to CSAKITGGVGNQPQHF.

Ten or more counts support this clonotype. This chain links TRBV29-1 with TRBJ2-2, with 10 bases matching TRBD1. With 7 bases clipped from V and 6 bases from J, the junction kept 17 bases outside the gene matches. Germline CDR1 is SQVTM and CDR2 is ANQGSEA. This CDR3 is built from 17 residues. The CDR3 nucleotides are TGCAGCGCCCAGATGGGTGATGGGACAGGGGTGTCCGGGGAGCTGTTTTTT. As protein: CSAQMGDGTGVSGELFF.

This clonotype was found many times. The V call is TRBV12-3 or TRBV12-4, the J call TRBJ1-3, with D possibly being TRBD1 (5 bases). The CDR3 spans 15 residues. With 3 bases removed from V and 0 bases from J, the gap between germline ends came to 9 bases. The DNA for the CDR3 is TGTGCCAGCAGTTTCGGAGGGGCCTCTGGAAACACCATATATTTT. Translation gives CASSFGGASGNTIYF.

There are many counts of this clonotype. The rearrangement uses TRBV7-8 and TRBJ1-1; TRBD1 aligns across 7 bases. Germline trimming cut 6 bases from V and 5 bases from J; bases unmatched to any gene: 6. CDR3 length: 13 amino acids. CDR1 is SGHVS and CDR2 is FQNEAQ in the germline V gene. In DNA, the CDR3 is TGTGCCAGCAGTTCGGACAGGCAGACTGAAGCTTTCTTT. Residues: CASSSDRQTEAFF. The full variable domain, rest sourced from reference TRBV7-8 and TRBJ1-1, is GAGVSQSPRYKVAKRGQDVALRCDPISGHVSLFWYQQALGQGPEFLTYFQNEAQLDKSGLPSDRFFAERPEGSVSTLKIQRTQQEDSAVYLCASSSDRQTEAFFGQGTRLTVV.

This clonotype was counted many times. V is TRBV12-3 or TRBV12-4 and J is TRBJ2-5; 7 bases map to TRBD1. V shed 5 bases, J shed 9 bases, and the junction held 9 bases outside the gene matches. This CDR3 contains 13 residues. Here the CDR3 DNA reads TGTGCCAGCAGTGGACAGGTCGGCGTGTCCCAGTACTTC. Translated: CASSGQVGVSQYF.

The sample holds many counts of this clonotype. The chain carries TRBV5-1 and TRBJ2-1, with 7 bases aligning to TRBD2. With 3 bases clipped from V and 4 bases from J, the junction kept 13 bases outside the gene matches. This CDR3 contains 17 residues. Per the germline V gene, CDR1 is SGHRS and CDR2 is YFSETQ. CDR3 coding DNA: TGCGCCAGCAGCTCCCAGGGAGCGGGGCCCCTTTACAATGAGCAGTTCTTC. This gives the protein CASSSQGAGPLYNEQFF.

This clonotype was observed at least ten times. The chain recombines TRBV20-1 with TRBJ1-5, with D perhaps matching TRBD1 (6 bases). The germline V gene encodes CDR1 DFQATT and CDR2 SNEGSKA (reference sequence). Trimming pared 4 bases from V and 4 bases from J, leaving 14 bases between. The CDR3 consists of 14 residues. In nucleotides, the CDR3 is TGCAGTGCTATAGAAGACAGGCTTAATCAGCCCCAGCATTTT. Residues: CSAIEDRLNQPQHF.

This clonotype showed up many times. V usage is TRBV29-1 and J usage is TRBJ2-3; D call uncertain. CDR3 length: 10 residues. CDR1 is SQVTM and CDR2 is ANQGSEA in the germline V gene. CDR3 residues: CTVGINTQYF. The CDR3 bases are TGCACCGTGGGTATAAATACGCAGTATTTT.

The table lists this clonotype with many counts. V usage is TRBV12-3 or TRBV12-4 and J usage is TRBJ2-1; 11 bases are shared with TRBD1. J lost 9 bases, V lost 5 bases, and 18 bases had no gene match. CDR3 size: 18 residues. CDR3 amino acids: CASSPPRRRDRGDGEQFF. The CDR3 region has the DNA TGTGCCAGCAGTCCCCCGAGGCGTCGGGACAGGGGGGATGGTGAGCAGTTCTTC.

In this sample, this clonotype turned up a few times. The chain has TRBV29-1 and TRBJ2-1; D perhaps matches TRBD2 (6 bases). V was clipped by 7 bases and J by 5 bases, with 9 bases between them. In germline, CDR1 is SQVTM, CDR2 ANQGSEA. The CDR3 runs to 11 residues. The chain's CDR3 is CSGGLNNEQFF. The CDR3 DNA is TGCAGCGGGGGACTTAACAATGAGCAGTTCTTC.

CDR3 coding DNA: TGTGCCAGCAGCTTAAGGCCCACACGGGGTGTGGGCAATGAGCAGTTCTTC. Residues: CASSLRPTRGVGNEQFF. The chain couples TRBV7-3 to TRBJ2-1; D is possibly TRBD2 (5 bases). The CDR3 contains 17 residues. Germline loops: CDR1 SGHTA, CDR2 FQGTGA. V dropped 1 base and J dropped 6 bases, with 19 bases sitting between them.

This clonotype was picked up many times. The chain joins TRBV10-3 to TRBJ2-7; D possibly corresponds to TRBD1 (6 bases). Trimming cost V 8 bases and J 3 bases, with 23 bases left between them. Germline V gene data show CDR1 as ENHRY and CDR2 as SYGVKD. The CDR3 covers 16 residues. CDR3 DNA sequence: TGTGCCATCTTAAGCGAGGAATCGGGACACCTCTACGAGCAGTACTTC. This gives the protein CAILSEESGHLYEQYF.

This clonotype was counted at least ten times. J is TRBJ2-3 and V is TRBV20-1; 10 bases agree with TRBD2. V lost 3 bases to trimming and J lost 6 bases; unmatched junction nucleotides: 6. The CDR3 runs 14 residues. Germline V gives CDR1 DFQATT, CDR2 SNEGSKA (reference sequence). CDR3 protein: CSARASGGRDTQYF. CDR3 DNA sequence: TGCAGTGCTAGGGCTAGCGGGGGAAGGGATACGCAGTATTTT.

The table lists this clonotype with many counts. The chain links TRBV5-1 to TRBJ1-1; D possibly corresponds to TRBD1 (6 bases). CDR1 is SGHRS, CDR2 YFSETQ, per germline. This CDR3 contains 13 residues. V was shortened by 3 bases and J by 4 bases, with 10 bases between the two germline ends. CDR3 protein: CASSSEGVTEAFF. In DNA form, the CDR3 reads TGCGCCAGCAGCTCCGAGGGGGTCACTGAAGCTTTCTTT.

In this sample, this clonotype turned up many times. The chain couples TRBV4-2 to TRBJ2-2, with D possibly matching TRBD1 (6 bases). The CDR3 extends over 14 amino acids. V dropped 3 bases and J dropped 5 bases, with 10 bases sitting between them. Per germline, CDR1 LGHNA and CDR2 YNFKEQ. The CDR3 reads CASSQHRETGELFF. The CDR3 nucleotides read TGTGCCAGCAGCCAGCACAGGGAAACCGGGGAGCTGTTTTTT.

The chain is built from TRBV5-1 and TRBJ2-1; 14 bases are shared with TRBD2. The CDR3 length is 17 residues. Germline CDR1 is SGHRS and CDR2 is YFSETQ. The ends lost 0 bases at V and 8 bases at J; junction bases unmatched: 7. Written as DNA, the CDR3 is TGCGCCAGCAGCTTGGACCCGGGACTAGCGGGAGTAGATGAGCAGTTCTTC. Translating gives CASSLDPGLAGVDEQFF.

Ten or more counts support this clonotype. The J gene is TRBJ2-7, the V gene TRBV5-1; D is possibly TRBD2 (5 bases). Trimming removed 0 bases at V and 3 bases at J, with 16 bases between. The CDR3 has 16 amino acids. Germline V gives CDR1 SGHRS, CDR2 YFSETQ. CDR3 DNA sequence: TGCGCCAGCAGCTTGGCCGAGTCAAATCGGGACTACGAGCAGTACTTC. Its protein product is CASSLAESNRDYEQYF.

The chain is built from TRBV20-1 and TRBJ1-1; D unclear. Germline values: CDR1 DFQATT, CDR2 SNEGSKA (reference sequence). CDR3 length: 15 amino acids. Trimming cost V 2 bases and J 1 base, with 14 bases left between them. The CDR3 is CSARKPGPENTEAFF. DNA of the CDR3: TGCAGTGCTAGAAAACCGGGTCCAGAGAACACTGAAGCTTTCTTT.

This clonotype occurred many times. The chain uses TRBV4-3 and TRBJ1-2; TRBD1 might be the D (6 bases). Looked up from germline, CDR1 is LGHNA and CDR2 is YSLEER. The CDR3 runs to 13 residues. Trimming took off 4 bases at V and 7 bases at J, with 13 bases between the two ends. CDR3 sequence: CASSPGGQSGYTF. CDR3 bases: TGCGCCAGCAGCCCTGGGGGGCAGAGTGGCTACACCTTC.